This T cell receptor beta chain is from a study of blood T cells in healthy people across ages. The germline V gene encodes CDR1 SGHTA and CDR2 FQGNSA. Trimming at V came to 3 bases and at J to 5 bases, leaving 13 bases not matched to a gene. The CDR3 contains 17 residues. Findings and limits, study-wide: Whereas aged donors had fewer naive CD4+ cells, long-lived donors had more of them and higher diversity.

As to this clonotype: The target antigen is unknown.

Through a sample-barcoded 5' primer and a J-beta primer mix, a second PCR was run for roughly 6 to 12 cycles. Each cDNA molecule was tagged by a template-switch adaptor with 12 random nucleotides. TCRdb re-called the 5' RACE reads through MiXCR, storing one row per CDR3 protein. The sample holds 750,000 to 1,000,000 distinct CDR3 sequences, 25% to 35% seen once. These same records also appear under a second study, on T cells of mothers and their children.

This TCR came from a woman aged 40 to 50 in good health. Sequenced input: blood. The J gene is TRBJ2-7, the V gene TRBV7-2; 10 bases fit TRBD2. The CDR3 sequence is CASSLGLAGASGHEQYF. DNA for the CDR3: TGTGCCAGCAGCTTGGGGCTAGCGGGGGCGTCGGGCCACGAGCAGTACTTC. The whole variable domain, remainder taken from reference TRBV7-2 and TRBJ2-7, is GAGVSQSPSNKVTEKGKDVELRCDPISGHTALYWYRQSLGQGLEFLIYFQGNSAPDKSGLPSDRFSAERTGGSVSTLTIQRTQQEDSAVYLCASSLGLAGASGHEQYFGPGTRLTVT.